Below are 5 T cell receptor beta chains sequenced from a single sample in a study of T cells in Graves' hyperthyroidism and ophthalmopathy. Authors of the study amplified TCR beta CDR3 regions from RNA transcripts. The HTBI primer set was used in a first-round RT-PCR of the TCR CDR3. TCRdb re-called the multiplex PCR reads with MiXCR, one entry per CDR3 protein. This table has fewer than 450,000 distinct CDR3 sequences, about 18% appearing once. Sequenced sample: blood. The receptors here all came from a woman in her 30s with Graves' hyperthyroidism that later progressed to Graves' ophthalmopathy.

This clonotype was observed at least ten times. The V gene is TRBV12-3 or TRBV12-4, the J gene TRBJ2-2; maybe TRBD1 (6 bases). Trimming removed 3 bases from V and 0 bases from J, with 14 bases in between. This CDR3 has 17 amino acids. CDR3 loop: CASSFIMGQSNTGELFF. CDR3 DNA: TGTGCCAGCAGTTTCATCATGGGACAATCGAACACCGGGGAGCTGTTTTTT.

This clonotype was seen many times. This rearrangement joins TRBV4-1 to TRBJ2-7; perhaps TRBD1 as D (6 bases). Germline V gives CDR1 MGHRA, CDR2 YSYEKL. The V end was cut by 5 bases, the J end by 7 bases, with 30 bases between. CDR3 length: 18 amino acids. CDR3 DNA sequence: TGCGCCAGCAGCAATCGGGTAAACCGGGACACGGCCTCGCGGGAGCAGTACTTC. It encodes CASSNRVNRDTASREQYF.

This clonotype was picked up many times. The chain links TRBV3-1 to TRBJ2-3; D is uncertain. The CDR3 runs 17 residues. V lost 1 base, J lost 2 bases, and 16 bases lay in between. Germline CDR1 is LGHDT and CDR2 is YNNKEL (reference sequence). The CDR3 bases are TGTGCCAGCAGCCAAGGATCGGGTTGGAAGCCCACAGATACGCAGTATTTT. Its translation is CASSQGSGWKPTDTQYF.

The CDR3 nucleotides read TGTGCCAGCAGTTACTCTAGGGGCATTCAGTACTTC. Encoded protein: CASSYSRGIQYF. The rearrangement joins TRBV6-5 to TRBJ2-4; the D gene is possibly TRBD1 (5 bases). Germline V gives CDR1 MNHEY, CDR2 SVGAGI. Trimming removed 0 bases from V and 9 bases from J, with 6 bases in between. The CDR3 consists of 12 residues.

In its sample, this clonotype was seen once. The gene calls are TRBV14 and TRBJ2-6, with 8 bases fitting TRBD1. CDR1 SGHDN and CDR2 FVKESK come from the germline V gene. The J segment lost 1 base and the V segment lost 2 bases, leaving 10 bases of the junction unmatched. This CDR3 spans 19 amino acids. In DNA, the CDR3 is TGTGCCAGCAGCCAAAGAGGACAGGGTATTGTTTCTGGGGCCAACGTCCTGACTTTC. Translating gives CASSQRGQGIVSGANVLTF.